What follows are 24 T cell receptor beta chains derived from one specimen sequenced in a study of T-cell memory formation after mild COVID-19. TCRdb independently ran MiXCR on the 5' RACE reads; one entry per CDR3 protein. Among roughly 510,000 distinct CDR3 sequences listed, about 18% were seen once. The source material was PBMCs or a T cell subset sorted from them (not recorded which). These receptors came from an adult woman who had mild COVID-19 (a few samples of this study predate the infection). Cell type and time point are not known.

In its sample, this clonotype was seen a few times. The chain carries TRBV11-2 and TRBJ2-2; 10 nucleotides agree with TRBD2. J lost 6 bases, V lost 7 bases, and 11 bases had no gene match. The CDR3 spans 16 residues. Germline V gives CDR1 SGHAT, CDR2 FQNNGV. The CDR3 nucleotides are TGTGCCAGCACCTTCCCGCCCGGGACTAGCGCCGGGGAGCTGTTTTTT. Protein sequence: CASTFPPGTSAGELFF.

Only one count was recorded for this clonotype. A much larger clone lies a single base off, so this may be a read error. The chain combines TRBV29-1 with TRBJ2-3; 12 nucleotides line up with TRBD2. The CDR3 sequence is 15 residues long. CDR1 and CDR2 (germline): SQVTM, ANQGSEA. V lost 8 bases, J lost 2 bases, and 8 bases stayed unmatched. Here the CDR3 reads CSTPTSGGYTDTQYF. DNA of the CDR3: TGCAGCACTCCGACTAGCGGGGGCTACACAGATACGCAGTATTTT.

This clonotype occurred a few times. The CDR3 DNA sequence: TGTGCCAGCGGTTCACAAACCTATAGTACCGGGGAGCTGTTTTTT. It translates to CASGSQTYSTGELFF. The chain couples TRBV6-5 to TRBJ2-2; D gene uncertain. Looked up from germline, CDR1 is MNHEY and CDR2 is SVGAGI. The CDR3 covers 15 residues. Trimming stripped 8 bases from V and 5 bases from J, with 18 bases between.

The genes are TRBV20-1 and TRBJ2-4; D is undetermined. Trimming cost V 7 bases and J 0 bases, with 16 bases left between them. The length of the CDR3 is 15 residues. Per the germline V gene, CDR1 is DFQATT and CDR2 is SNEGSKA (reference sequence). CDR3 nucleotide sequence: TGCAGTGTCCCGAGGTTGGAGCTAGCCAAAAACATTCAGTACTTC. Translated: CSVPRLELAKNIQYF.

This clonotype was picked up a small number of times. The chain employs TRBV6-5 and TRBJ2-5, with 8 bases lining up with TRBD2. CDR3 length: 15 residues. The J segment lost 4 bases and the V segment lost 5 bases, leaving 9 bases of the junction unmatched. Germline assignment: CDR1 MNHEY and CDR2 SVGAGI. This chain's CDR3 is CASSPGSGGIETQYF. The CDR3 DNA sequence: TGTGCCAGCAGTCCAGGCAGCGGGGGTATAGAGACCCAGTACTTC.

The sample holds a few counts of this clonotype. The rearrangement uses TRBV4-2 and TRBJ1-1; TRBD1 matches 10 bases. The trim removed 3 bases at V and 5 bases at J, leaving 6 bases unmatched. The germline V gene encodes CDR1 LGHNA and CDR2 YNFKEQ. The CDR3 covers 15 residues. In DNA form, the CDR3 reads TGTGCCAGCAGCCATGCCGGGACAGGGGAAACTGAAGCTTTCTTT. Protein sequence: CASSHAGTGETEAFF.

This clonotype was picked up a small number of times. The V call is TRBV24-1, the J call TRBJ2-5; 10 bases line up with TRBD2. V trimming: 2 bases; J trimming: 7 bases; junction bases outside the gene matches: 18. Germline lookup yields CDR1 KGHDR and CDR2 SFDVKD. This CDR3 region has 19 residues. In nucleotides, the CDR3 is TGTGCCACCAGTGATTCAGCGGGGGGGATTCTTAACAGCGGTGCGACCCAGTACTTC. Encoded protein: CATSDSAGGILNSGATQYF.

This clonotype has a handful of counts. The rearrangement uses TRBV12-3 or TRBV12-4 and TRBJ2-7; TRBD2 might be the D (7 bases). The CDR3 is made up of 14 amino acids. Trimming left V 3 bases short and J 4 bases short, with 13 bases between. The CDR3 DNA is TGTGCCAGCAGTTTCGGGGGGCCAGAATACGAGCAGTACTTC. It codes for CASSFGGPEYEQYF.

The gene calls are TRBV7-2 and TRBJ2-1; 14 nucleotides line up with TRBD2. This CDR3 has 15 amino acids. The germline gives CDR1 SGHTA, CDR2 FQGNSA. The V gene end was trimmed by 6 bases and the J gene end by 7 bases; junction bases not matched to a gene: 5. For the CDR3, the DNA is TGTGCCAGCAGGACTAGCGGGGGGGCCGGGAATGAGCAGTTCTTC. Translating gives CASRTSGGAGNEQFF. Together with reference TRBV7-2 and TRBJ2-1, the CDR3 gives the full variable domain: GAGVSQSPSNKVTEKGKDVELRCDPISGHTALYWYRQSLGQGLEFLIYFQGNSAPDKSGLPSDRFSAERTGGSVSTLTIQRTQQEDSAVYLCASRTSGGAGNEQFFGPGTRLTVL.

This clonotype was observed a handful of times. This chain links TRBV30 with TRBJ1-5, with a weak D call TRBD1 (6 bases). CDR3 size: 13 residues. With 3 bases removed from V and 6 bases from J, the gap between germline ends came to 12 bases. Germline V gene data show CDR1 as GTSNPN and CDR2 as SVGIG (reference sequence). In nucleotides, the CDR3 is TGTGCCTGGAGGACAGGACCGCGTCAGCCCCAGCATTTT. This gives the protein CAWRTGPRQPQHF.

This sequence joins TRBV24-1 and TRBJ1-4; maybe TRBD1 (5 bases). From germline, CDR1 is KGHDR and CDR2 SFDVKD. V dropped 2 bases and J dropped 2 bases, with 11 bases sitting between them. The CDR3 extends over 16 amino acids. CDR3 region: CATSDSGGATNEKLFF. The CDR3 region has the DNA TGTGCCACCAGTGATTCCGGGGGTGCGACTAATGAAAAACTGTTTTTT.

This clonotype showed up just a few times. The V gene is TRBV7-9, the J gene TRBJ2-7; no clear D. The CDR3 extends over 14 amino acids. Looked up from germline, CDR1 is SEHNR and CDR2 is FQNEAQ (reference sequence). The V gene lost 5 bases and the J gene lost 5 bases, with 16 bases spanning the gap. As DNA, the CDR3 is TGTGCCAGCAGCCTAGGGCTCCTCGGACACGAGCAGTACTTC. This encodes CASSLGLLGHEQYF.

This clonotype was observed a few times. J is TRBJ2-3 and V is TRBV5-1; D is perhaps TRBD2 (6 bases). The V end was cut by 0 bases, the J end by 6 bases, with 11 bases between. The germline V gene encodes CDR1 SGHRS and CDR2 YFSETQ. This CDR3 contains 14 residues. CDR3 loop: CASSLAPAGDTQYF. CDR3 sequence (DNA): TGCGCCAGCAGCTTGGCTCCCGCGGGGGATACGCAGTATTTT.

At least ten counts were recorded for this clonotype. The DNA for the CDR3 is TGTGCCAGCCGACAGGACCTAAATACTGAAGCTTTCTTT. The encoded protein is CASRQDLNTEAFF. This chain uses TRBV6-2 or TRBV6-3 with TRBJ1-1; TRBD1 is a possible D gene (6 bases). The germline V gene has CDR1 MNHEY and CDR2 SVGEGT. Trimming removed 8 bases from V and 5 bases from J, with 15 bases in between. The CDR3 consists of 13 residues.

This clonotype has ten or more counts. V gene TRBV19 combines with J gene TRBJ2-1; 8 bases map to TRBD1. Trimming removed 10 bases from V and 2 bases from J; junction bases left unmatched: 7. The length of the CDR3 is 14 residues. Germline CDR1 and CDR2: LNHDA and SQIVND (reference sequence). The DNA for the CDR3 is TGTGCCACCGCGGGACAGGCGACCTACAATGAGCAGTTCTTC. Protein product: CATAGQATYNEQFF. The whole variable domain, filled in from reference TRBV19 and TRBJ2-1, reads DGGITQSPKYLFRKEGQNVTLSCEQNLNHDAMYWYRQDPGQGLRLIYYSQIVNDFQKGDIAEGYSVSREKKESFPLTVTSAQKNPTAFYLCATAGQATYNEQFFGPGTRLTVL.

CDR3 nucleotides: TGCAGTGCAAAGCCATGGGACAGGGGGCGCGGAAATGAGCAGTTCTTC. Protein product: CSAKPWDRGRGNEQFF. This sequence joins TRBV20-1 and TRBJ2-1, with 12 bases lining up with TRBD1. From germline, CDR1 is DFQATT and CDR2 SNEGSKA (reference sequence). V lost 6 bases to trimming and J lost 7 bases; unmatched junction nucleotides: 13. This CDR3 is built from 16 residues.

The table lists this clonotype with a few counts. This chain joins TRBV20-1 and TRBJ2-1; D is possibly TRBD1 or TRBD2 (5 bases each). CDR1 is DFQATT, CDR2 SNEGSKA, per germline (reference sequence). Trimming cost V 3 bases and J 8 bases, with 14 bases left between them. This CDR3 has 13 amino acids. CDR3 in amino acids: CSARGRTSDEQFF. CDR3 in DNA: TGCAGTGCTAGGGGACGTACGTCCGATGAGCAGTTCTTC.

The chain is built from TRBV19 and TRBJ2-2, with unresolved D. The CDR3 is made up of 14 amino acids. V was shortened by 5 bases and J by 5 bases, with 12 bases between the two germline ends. The germline V gene has CDR1 LNHDA and CDR2 SQIVND (reference sequence). The CDR3 region is CASSWITRTGELFF. DNA for the CDR3: TGTGCCAGTAGTTGGATCACTCGGACCGGGGAGCTGTTTTTT.

This rearrangement joins TRBV20-1 to TRBJ2-1; TRBD2 is a possible D gene (6 bases). From germline, CDR1 is DFQATT and CDR2 SNEGSKA (reference sequence). V shed 3 bases and J shed 10 bases, with 16 bases lying between them. CDR3 size: 13 residues. The CDR3 reads CSARGAGGLEQFF. The CDR3 nucleotides are TGCAGTGCTAGGGGCGCCGGTGGACTAGAGCAGTTCTTC.

The table lists this clonotype with a few counts. The rearrangement links TRBV4-3 to TRBJ2-2, with a tentative D call TRBD2 (5 bases). CDR1 and CDR2 (germline): LGHNA, YSLEER. The CDR3 extends over 16 amino acids. V lost 3 bases and J 0 bases, leaving 11 bases between the germline ends. The CDR3 bases are TGCGCCAGCAGCCATGACTTCGGGACGAACACCGGGGAGCTGTTTTTT. It is translated as CASSHDFGTNTGELFF.

The gene calls are TRBV7-9 and TRBJ2-7; 7 bases line up with TRBD2. V lost 5 bases to trimming and J lost 0 bases; unmatched junction nucleotides: 7. This CDR3 is 15 amino acids long. CDR1 is SEHNR, CDR2 FQNEAQ, per germline (reference sequence). CDR3 amino acids: CASSLSGPLSYEQYF. CDR3 DNA sequence: TGTGCCAGCAGCCTTAGCGGGCCCCTCTCCTACGAGCAGTACTTC. Using reference TRBV7-9 and TRBJ2-7 for the parts outside the CDR3, the full variable domain is DTGVSQNPRHKITKRGQNVTFRCDPISEHNRLYWYRQTLGQGPEFLTYFQNEAQLEKSRLLSDRFSAERPKGSFSTLEIQRTEQGDSAMYLCASSLSGPLSYEQYFGPGTRLTVT.

The chain couples TRBV27 to TRBJ2-7; maybe TRBD1 (6 bases). V lost 6 bases, J lost 6 bases, and 21 bases lay in between. CDR3 length equals 15 residues. CDR1 is MNHEY and CDR2 is SMNVEV in the germline V gene (reference sequence). The CDR3 sequence is CASRDWTVPRGEQYF. In nucleotides, the CDR3 is TGTGCCAGCAGGGATTGGACAGTGCCAAGGGGCGAGCAGTACTTC.

The V and J genes are TRBV6-2 or TRBV6-3 and TRBJ2-2; D is uncertain. The CDR3 extends over 16 amino acids. Germline CDR1 and CDR2: MNHEY and SVGEGT. Trimming left V 6 bases short and J 1 base short, with 15 bases between. The DNA of the CDR3 is TGTGCCAGCAGGCCCGTGGGGTTGGGGAACACCGGGGAGCTGTTTTTT. Protein product: CASRPVGLGNTGELFF.

This clonotype was counted only a few times. This rearrangement joins TRBV6-5 to TRBJ1-5, with D tentatively TRBD1 (5 bases). CDR3 length equals 15 residues. Trimming took off 4 bases at V and 7 bases at J, with 17 bases between the two ends. Germline V gene lookup returns CDR1 MNHEY and CDR2 SVGAGI. The DNA of the CDR3 is TGTGCCAGCAGTTCGTGGGGGGGTGTTAAGCAGCCCCAGCATTTT. Encoded protein: CASSSWGGVKQPQHF.